This TCR beta chain was sequenced during a study of glioma-infiltrating T cells after dendritic cell vaccination. Time point defined: after dendritic cell vaccination, including at tumor progression/relapse. Repertoires were generated with immunoSEQ multiplex PCR, while TCRdb's copy carries only in-frame clones and drops some. Among more than 45,000 clones listed, about 80% were seen once. Trimming at V came to 7 bases and at J to 0 bases, leaving 2 bases not matched to a gene. The length of the CDR3 is 13 residues. In germline, CDR1 is SGHTS, CDR2 YDEGEE. This receptor was obtained from a human donor with glioblastoma. This rearrangement joins TRBV5-8 to TRBJ2-7, with TRBD2 matching over 9 bases. The material was blood, obtained after dendritic cell vaccination. The CDR3 here is CASGGGDSYEQYF. The CDR3, as DNA: TGTGCCAGCGGCGGGGGGGACTCCTACGAGCAGTACTTC.